This paragraph reports one TCR beta chain. Its specificity is not known. The data originate from a study of cytomegalovirus exposure and HLA in healthy donors. General study findings and limits: Most sequenced TCRs were rare (though some public TCRs occurred in many donors). The authors listed 180 or so TCR beta chains as cytomegalovirus-associated.

This CDR3 comprises 18 residues. The germline V gene has CDR1 KGHSH and CDR2 LQKENI. V was clipped by 3 bases and J by 3 bases; unmatched bases: 11. The donors were in the roughly 120-subject validation cohort, distinct from the approximately 700-subject first cohort. Profiled with immunoSEQ multiplex PCR; TCRdb holds only in-frame clones, not every one. This table holds about 150,000 clones, about 86% found once. The sequenced sample was PBMCs. The genes are TRBV18 and TRBJ1-5; TRBD1 agrees at 10 bases. The receptor was derived from a man aged 18 to 30 in good health and CMV-seropositive. Here the CDR3 DNA reads TGTGCCAGCTCACCGCAAAAGACAGGGGGCCTACTCAATCAGCCCCAGCATTTT. Translating gives CASSPQKTGGLLNQPQHF.